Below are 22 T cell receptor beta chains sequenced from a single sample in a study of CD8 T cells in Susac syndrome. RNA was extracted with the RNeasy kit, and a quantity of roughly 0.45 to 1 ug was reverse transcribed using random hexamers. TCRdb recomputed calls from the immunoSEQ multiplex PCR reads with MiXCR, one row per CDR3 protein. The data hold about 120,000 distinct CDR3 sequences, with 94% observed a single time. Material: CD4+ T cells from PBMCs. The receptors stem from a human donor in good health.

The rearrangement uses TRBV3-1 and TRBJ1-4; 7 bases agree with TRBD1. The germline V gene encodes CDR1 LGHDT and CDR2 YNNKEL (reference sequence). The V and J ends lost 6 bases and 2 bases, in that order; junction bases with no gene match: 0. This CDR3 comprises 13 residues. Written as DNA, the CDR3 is TGTGCCAGCAGGACAGGGACTAATGAAAAACTGTTTTTT. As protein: CASRTGTNEKLFF.

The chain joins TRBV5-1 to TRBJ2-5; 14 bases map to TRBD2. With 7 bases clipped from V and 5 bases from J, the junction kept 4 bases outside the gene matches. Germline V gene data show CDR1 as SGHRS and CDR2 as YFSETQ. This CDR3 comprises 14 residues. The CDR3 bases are TGCGCCAGCCTCGGGACTAGCGGGGGCGAGACCCAGTACTTC. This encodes CASLGTSGGETQYF.

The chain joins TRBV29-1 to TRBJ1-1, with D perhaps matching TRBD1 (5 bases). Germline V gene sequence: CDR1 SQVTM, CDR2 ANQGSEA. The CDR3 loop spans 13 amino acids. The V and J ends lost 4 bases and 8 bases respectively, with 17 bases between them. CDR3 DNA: TGCAGCGTTGGAGTACCGGGACGCCCCGAAGCTTTCTTT. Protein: CSVGVPGRPEAFF.

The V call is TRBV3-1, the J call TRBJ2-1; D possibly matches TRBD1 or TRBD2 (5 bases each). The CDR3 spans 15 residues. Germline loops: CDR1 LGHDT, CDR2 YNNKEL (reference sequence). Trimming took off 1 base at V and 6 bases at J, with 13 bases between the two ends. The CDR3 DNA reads TGTGCCAGCAGCCAAGTGGGGGTCGGCGTCAATGAGCAGTTCTTC. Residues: CASSQVGVGVNEQFF.

The CDR3 protein is CASSPQWGFSYEQYF. CDR3 nucleotide sequence: TGTGCCAGCAGCCCCCAGTGGGGCTTCTCCTACGAGCAGTACTTC. This chain uses TRBV6-5 with TRBJ2-7; D may be TRBD1 (5 bases). CDR1 is MNHEY, CDR2 SVGAGI, per germline. The length of the CDR3 is 15 residues. Trimming removed 6 bases from V and 0 bases from J, with 15 bases in between.

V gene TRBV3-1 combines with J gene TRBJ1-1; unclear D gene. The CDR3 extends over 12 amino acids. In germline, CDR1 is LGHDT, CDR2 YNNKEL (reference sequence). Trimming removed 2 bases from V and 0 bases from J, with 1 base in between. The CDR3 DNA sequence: TGTGCCAGCAGCCAATTGAACACTGAAGCTTTCTTT. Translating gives CASSQLNTEAFF.

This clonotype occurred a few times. CDR3 in DNA: TGTGCCAGCAGTCCCACAGGGAGCCAAGAGACCCAGTACTTC. Amino acids: CASSPTGSQETQYF. The rearrangement uses TRBV12-3 or TRBV12-4 and TRBJ2-5, with a possible D match to TRBD1 (6 bases). This CDR3 spans 14 amino acids. Trimming removed 5 bases from V and 1 base from J, with 11 bases in between.

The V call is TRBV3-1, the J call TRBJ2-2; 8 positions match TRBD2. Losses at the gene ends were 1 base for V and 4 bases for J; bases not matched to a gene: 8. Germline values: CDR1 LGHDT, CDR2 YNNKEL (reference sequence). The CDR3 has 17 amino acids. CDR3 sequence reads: CASSQGPAGGSTGELFF. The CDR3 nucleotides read TGTGCCAGCAGCCAAGGTCCCGCGGGAGGCAGCACCGGGGAGCTGTTTTTT.

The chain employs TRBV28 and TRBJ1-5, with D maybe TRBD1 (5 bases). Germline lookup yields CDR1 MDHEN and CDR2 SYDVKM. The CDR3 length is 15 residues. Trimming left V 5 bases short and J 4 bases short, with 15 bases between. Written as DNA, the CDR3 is TGTGCCAGCAGTCCGGAGCCGGGACCTAATCAGCCCCAGCATTTT. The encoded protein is CASSPEPGPNQPQHF. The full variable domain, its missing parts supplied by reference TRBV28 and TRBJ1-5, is DVKVTQSSRYLVKRTGEKVFLECVQDMDHENMFWYRQDPGLGLRLIYFSYDVKMKEKGDIPEGYSVSREKKERFSLILESASTNQTSMYLCASSPEPGPNQPQHFGDGTRLSIL.

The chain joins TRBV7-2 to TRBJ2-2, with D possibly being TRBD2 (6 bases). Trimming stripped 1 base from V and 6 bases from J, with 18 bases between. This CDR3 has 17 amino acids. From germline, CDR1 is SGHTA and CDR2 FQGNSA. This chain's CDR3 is CASSLGQLGSRAGELFF. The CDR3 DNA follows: TGTGCCAGCAGCTTAGGCCAGCTCGGGAGTAGGGCCGGGGAGCTGTTTTTT.

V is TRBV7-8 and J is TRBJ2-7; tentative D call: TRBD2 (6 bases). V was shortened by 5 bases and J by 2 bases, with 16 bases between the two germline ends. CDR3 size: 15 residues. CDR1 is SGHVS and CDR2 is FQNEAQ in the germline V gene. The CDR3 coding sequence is TGTGCCAGCAGCCCTCGGACGGGACTCCCCTACGAGCAGTACTTC. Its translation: CASSPRTGLPYEQYF.

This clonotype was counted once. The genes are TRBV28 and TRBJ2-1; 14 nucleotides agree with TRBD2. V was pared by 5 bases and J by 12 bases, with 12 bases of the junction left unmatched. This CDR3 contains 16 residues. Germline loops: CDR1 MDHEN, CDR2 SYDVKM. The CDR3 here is CASSPTGLAGEMGQFF. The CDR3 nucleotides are TGTGCCAGCAGTCCGACGGGACTAGCGGGAGAGATGGGGCAGTTCTTC.

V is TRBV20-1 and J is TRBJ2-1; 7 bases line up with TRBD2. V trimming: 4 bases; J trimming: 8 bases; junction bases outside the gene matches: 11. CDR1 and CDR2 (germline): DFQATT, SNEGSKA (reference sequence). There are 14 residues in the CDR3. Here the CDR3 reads CSATSRGRSDEQFF. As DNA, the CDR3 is TGCAGTGCTACTTCCCGCGGGAGATCGGATGAGCAGTTCTTC.

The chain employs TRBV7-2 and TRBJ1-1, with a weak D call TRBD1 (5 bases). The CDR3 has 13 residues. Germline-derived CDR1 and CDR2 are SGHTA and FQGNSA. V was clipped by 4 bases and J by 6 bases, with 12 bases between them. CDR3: CASSSGPGAEAFF. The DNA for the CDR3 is TGTGCCAGCAGCTCGGGGCCGGGGGCTGAAGCTTTCTTT.

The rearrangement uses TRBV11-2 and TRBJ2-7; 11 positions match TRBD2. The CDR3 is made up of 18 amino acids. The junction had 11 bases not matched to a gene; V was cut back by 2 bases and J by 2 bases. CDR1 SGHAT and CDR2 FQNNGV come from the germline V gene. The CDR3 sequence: CASSLKTPTSGKPYEQYF. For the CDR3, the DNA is TGTGCCAGCAGCTTAAAAACTCCGACTAGCGGGAAGCCCTACGAGCAGTACTTC.

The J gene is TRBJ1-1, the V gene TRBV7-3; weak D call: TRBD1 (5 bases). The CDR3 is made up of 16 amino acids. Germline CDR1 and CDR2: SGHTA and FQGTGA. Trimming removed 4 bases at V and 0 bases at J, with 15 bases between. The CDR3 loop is CASSSGAQGVNTEAFF. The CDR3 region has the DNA TGTGCCAGCAGCTCTGGGGCCCAGGGAGTGAACACTGAAGCTTTCTTT.

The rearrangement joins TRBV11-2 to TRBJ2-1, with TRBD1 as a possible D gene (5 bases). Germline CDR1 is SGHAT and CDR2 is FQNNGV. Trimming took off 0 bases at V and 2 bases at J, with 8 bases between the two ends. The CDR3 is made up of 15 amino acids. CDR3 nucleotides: TGTGCCAGCAGCTTAGAGGGGCCTACCTACAATGAGCAGTTCTTC. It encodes CASSLEGPTYNEQFF.

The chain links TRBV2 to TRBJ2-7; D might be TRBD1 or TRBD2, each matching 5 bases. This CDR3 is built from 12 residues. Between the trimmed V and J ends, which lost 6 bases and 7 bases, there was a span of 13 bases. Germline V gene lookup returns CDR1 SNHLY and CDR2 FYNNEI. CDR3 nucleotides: TGTGCCAGCAGAGGGGACGCGGGTGAGCAGTACTTC. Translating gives CASRGDAGEQYF.

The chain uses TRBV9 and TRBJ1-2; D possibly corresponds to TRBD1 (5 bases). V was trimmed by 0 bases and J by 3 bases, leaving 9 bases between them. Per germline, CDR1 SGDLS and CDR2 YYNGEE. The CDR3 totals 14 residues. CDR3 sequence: CASSVAGLDYGYTF. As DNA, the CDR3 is TGTGCCAGCAGCGTAGCAGGGCTGGACTATGGCTACACCTTC.

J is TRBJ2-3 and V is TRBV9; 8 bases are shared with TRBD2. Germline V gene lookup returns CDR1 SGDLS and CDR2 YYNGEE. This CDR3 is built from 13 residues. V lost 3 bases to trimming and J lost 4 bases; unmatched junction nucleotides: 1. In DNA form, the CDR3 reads TGTGCCAGCAGCGACGGGAGGGCAGATACGCAGTATTTT. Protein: CASSDGRADTQYF. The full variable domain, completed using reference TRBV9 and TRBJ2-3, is DSGVTQTPKHLITATGQRVTLRCSPRSGDLSVYWYQQSLDQGLQFLIQYYNGEERAKGNILERFSAQQFPDLHSELNLSSLELGDSALYFCASSDGRADTQYFGPGTRLTVL.

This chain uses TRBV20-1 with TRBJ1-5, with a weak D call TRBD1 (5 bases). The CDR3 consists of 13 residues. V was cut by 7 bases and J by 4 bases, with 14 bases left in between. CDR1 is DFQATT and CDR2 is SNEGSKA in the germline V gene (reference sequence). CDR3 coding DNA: TGCAGTGTCGACGGGCAGGGAAATCAGCCCCAGCATTTT. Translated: CSVDGQGNQPQHF.

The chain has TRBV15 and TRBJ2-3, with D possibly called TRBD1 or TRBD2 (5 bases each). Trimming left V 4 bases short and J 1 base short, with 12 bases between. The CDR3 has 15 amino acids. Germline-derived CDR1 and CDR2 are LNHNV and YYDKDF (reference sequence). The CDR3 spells CATSKAGTRTDTQYF. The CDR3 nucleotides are TGTGCCACCAGCAAGGCCGGGACCCGCACAGATACGCAGTATTTT.